A selection of T cell receptor beta chains follows, all from one sample in a study of regulatory T cells in long-lasting Graves disease. TCRdb reprocessed the multiplex PCR reads via MiXCR and lists one record per CDR3 protein. The data hold some 370,000 distinct CDR3 sequences, with more than 20% observed a single time. Sequencing used peripheral blood mononuclear cells (PBMCs), obtained when the disease was refractory, from a patient treated with antithyroid drugs. The receptor source for this set is a woman aged 40-49 years with Graves disease. Both conserved end residues are part of each CDR3. Fields, in order: clone size, J gene, V gene, D gene, CDR3 protein, CDR3 DNA. The D gene is left open where the match is weak. Rows give clone size only sometimes, using once, few, many, or a class for an expanded clone.

clone size: -; J gene: TRBJ2-7; V gene: TRBV6-1; D gene: -; CDR3 protein: CASSYRGTYYEQYF; CDR3 DNA: TGTGCCAGCTCTTACCGCGGGACTTACTACGAGCAGTACTTC
clone size: many; J gene: TRBJ1-1; V gene: TRBV28; D gene: -; CDR3 protein: CASKPTFMNTEAFF; CDR3 DNA: TGTGCCAGCAAACCCACATTCATGAACACTGAAGCTTTCTTT
clone size: -; J gene: TRBJ2-2; V gene: TRBV7-7; D gene: TRBD2; CDR3 protein: CASSFPGGLAGPGELFF; CDR3 DNA: TGTGCTAGCAGCTTTCCCGGGGGACTAGCGGGACCCGGGGAGCTGTTTTTT
clone size: -; J gene: TRBJ2-7; V gene: TRBV20-1; D gene: -; CDR3 protein: CSATPWPHSYEQYF; CDR3 DNA: TGCAGTGCTACCCCATGGCCACACTCCTACGAGCAGTACTTC
clone size: few; J gene: TRBJ1-1; V gene: TRBV4-1; D gene: -; CDR3 protein: CASRRVVMNTEAFF; CDR3 DNA: TGCGCCAGCAGAAGGGTAGTCATGAACACTGAAGCTTTCTTT
clone size: few; J gene: TRBJ2-5; V gene: TRBV19; D gene: TRBD2; CDR3 protein: CASSTRSREGETQYF; CDR3 DNA: TGTGCCAGTAGTACCCGATCCAGGGAGGGAGAGACCCAGTACTTC
clone size: -; J gene: TRBJ2-1; V gene: TRBV28; D gene: TRBD2; CDR3 protein: CASRITSGRALEQFF; CDR3 DNA: TGTGCCAGCAGGATTACTAGCGGGAGGGCCCTTGAGCAGTTCTTC
clone size: -; J gene: TRBJ2-7; V gene: TRBV6-9; D gene: -; CDR3 protein: CASSSFLQGSSYEQYF; CDR3 DNA: TGTGCCAGCAGTTCCTTCCTCCAGGGGAGCTCCTACGAGCAGTACTTC
clone size: many; J gene: TRBJ1-2; V gene: TRBV9; D gene: TRBD1; CDR3 protein: CASSDGDRGLNGYTF; CDR3 DNA: TGTGCCAGCAGCGACGGGGACAGGGGGCTGAATGGCTACACCTTC
clone size: -; J gene: TRBJ2-7; V gene: TRBV5-1; D gene: -; CDR3 protein: CASSVLWGEHPYEQYF; CDR3 DNA: TGCGCCAGCAGCGTTCTATGGGGGGAACATCCCTACGAGCAGTACTTC
clone size: -; J gene: TRBJ1-6; V gene: TRBV7-2; D gene: TRBD1; CDR3 protein: CASSLLPATGGLHSPLHF; CDR3 DNA: TGTGCCAGCAGCCTTCTTCCCGCGACAGGGGGCCTTCATTCACCCCTCCACTTT
clone size: -; J gene: TRBJ1-5; V gene: TRBV20-1; D gene: -; CDR3 protein: CSARVAGANQPQHF; CDR3 DNA: TGCAGTGCTAGAGTGGCGGGGGCCAATCAGCCCCAGCATTTT